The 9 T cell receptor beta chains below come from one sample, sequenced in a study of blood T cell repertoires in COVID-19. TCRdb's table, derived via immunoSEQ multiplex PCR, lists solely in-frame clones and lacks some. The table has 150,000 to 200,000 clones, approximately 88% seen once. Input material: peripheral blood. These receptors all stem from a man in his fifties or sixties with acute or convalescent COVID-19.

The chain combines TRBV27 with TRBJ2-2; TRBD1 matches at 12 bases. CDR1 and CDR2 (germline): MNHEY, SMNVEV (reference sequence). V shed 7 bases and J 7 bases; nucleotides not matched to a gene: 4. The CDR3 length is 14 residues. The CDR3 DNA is TGTGCCAGCAAGGGACAGGGGGCATTCGGGGAGCTGTTTTTT. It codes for CASKGQGAFGELFF.

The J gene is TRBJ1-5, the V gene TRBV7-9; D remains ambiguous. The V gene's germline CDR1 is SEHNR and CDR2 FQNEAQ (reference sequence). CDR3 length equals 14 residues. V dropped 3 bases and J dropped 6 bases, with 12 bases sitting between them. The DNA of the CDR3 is TGTGCCAGCAGCTTCGGGGAGGTCGGTCAGCCCCAGCATTTT. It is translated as CASSFGEVGQPQHF.

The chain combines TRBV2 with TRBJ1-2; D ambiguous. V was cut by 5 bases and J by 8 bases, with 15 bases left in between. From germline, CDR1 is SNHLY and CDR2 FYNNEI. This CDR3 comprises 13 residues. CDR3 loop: CASSRGEYDGYTF. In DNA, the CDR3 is TGTGCCAGCAGTCGAGGAGAGTACGACGGCTACACCTTC.

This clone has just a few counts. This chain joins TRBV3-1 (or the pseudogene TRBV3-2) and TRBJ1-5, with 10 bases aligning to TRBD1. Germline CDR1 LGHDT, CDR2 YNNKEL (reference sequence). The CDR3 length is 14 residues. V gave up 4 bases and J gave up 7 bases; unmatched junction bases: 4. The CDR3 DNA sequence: TGTGCCAGCAGCCGCGGACAGGGGGGGCAGCCCCAGCATTTT. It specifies CASSRGQGGQPQHF.

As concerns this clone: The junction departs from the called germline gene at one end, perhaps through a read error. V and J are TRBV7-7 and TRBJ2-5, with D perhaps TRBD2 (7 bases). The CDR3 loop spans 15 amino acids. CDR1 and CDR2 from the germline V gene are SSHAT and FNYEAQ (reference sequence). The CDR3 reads CASSLARGGQETQYF. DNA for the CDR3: TGTGCTAGCAGCTTAGCGAGGGGGGGGCAAGAGACCCAGTACTTC.

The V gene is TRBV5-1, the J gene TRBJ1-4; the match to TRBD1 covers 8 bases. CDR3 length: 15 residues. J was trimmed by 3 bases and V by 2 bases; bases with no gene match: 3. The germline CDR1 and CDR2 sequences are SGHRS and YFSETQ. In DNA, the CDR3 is TGCGCCAGCAGCTTAATGACAGGGGCTAATGAAAAACTGTTTTTT. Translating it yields CASSLMTGANEKLFF. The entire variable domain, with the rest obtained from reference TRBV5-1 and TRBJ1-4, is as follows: KAGVTQTPRYLIKTRGQQVTLSCSPISGHRSVSWYQQTPGQGLQFLFEYFSETQRNKGNFPGRFSGRQFSNSRSEMNVSTLELGDSALYLCASSLMTGANEKLFFGSGTQLSVL.

CDR3 protein: CASSLGTGAVGNTIYF. The CDR3 DNA is TGTGCCAGCAGCCTTGGGACAGGGGCAGTTGGAAACACCATATATTTT. The gene calls are TRBV7-6 and TRBJ1-3; 10 nucleotides match TRBD1. CDR3 length: 16 amino acids. Germline loops: CDR1 SGHVS, CDR2 FNYEAQ. The V and J ends lost 5 bases and 3 bases, in that order; junction bases with no gene match: 7.

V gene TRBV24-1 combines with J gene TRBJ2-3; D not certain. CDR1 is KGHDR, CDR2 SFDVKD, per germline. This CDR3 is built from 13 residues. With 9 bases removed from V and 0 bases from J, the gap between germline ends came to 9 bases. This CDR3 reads CATGESSTDTQYF. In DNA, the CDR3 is TGTGCCACCGGAGAATCTAGCACAGATACGCAGTATTTT.

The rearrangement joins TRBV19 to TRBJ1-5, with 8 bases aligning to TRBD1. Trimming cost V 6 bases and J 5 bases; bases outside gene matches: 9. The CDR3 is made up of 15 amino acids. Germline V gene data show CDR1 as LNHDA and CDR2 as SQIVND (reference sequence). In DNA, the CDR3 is TGTGCCAGTAGCATTGGACAGGGAGCTGATCAGCCCCAGCATTTT. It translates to CASSIGQGADQPQHF.